The 25 T cell receptor beta chains below come from one sample, sequenced in a study of cytomegalovirus exposure and HLA in healthy donors. The PCR used 60 Vbeta and 13 Jbeta primers. Generated by immunoSEQ multiplex PCR, the TCRdb table keeps only in-frame clones and is missing some. The table has under 130,000 clones, 60% to 85% seen once. Sequenced sample: PBMCs. The receptors come from a man in his fifties or sixties in good health and CMV-seropositive.

The gene calls are TRBV10-3 and TRBJ2-6, with TRBD2 as a possible D gene (6 bases). There are 17 residues in the CDR3. CDR1 is ENHRY, CDR2 SYGVKD, per germline. Trimming took off 4 bases at V and 1 base at J, with 14 bases between the two ends. The CDR3, as DNA: TGTGCCATCAGTGCGGGGGTGGGAGGATCTGGGGCCAACGTCCTGACTTTC. As protein: CAISAGVGGSGANVLTF.

The chain employs TRBV7-8 and TRBJ2-2; D is perhaps TRBD1 (5 bases). The CDR3 runs 14 residues. V lost 4 bases to trimming and J lost 6 bases, with 12 bases between them. Germline V CDR1 and CDR2: SGHVS, FQNEAQ. The CDR3 coding sequence is TGTGCCAGCAGCTCCCATGGGGCTGCCGGGGAGCTGTTTTTT. Protein product: CASSSHGAAGELFF.

The gene calls are TRBV27 and TRBJ2-7; TRBD2 matches at 8 bases. CDR3 length: 16 residues. From germline, CDR1 is MNHEY and CDR2 SMNVEV (reference sequence). V was pared by 4 bases and J by 4 bases, with 12 bases of the junction left unmatched. The CDR3 protein is CASSYPPGGSGYEQYF. The CDR3 nucleotides are TGTGCCAGCAGTTATCCCCCGGGAGGGTCCGGGTACGAGCAGTACTTC.

This chain links TRBV5-1 with TRBJ2-1; maybe TRBD1 (6 bases). Germline CDR1 SGHRS, CDR2 YFSETQ. The CDR3 runs 15 residues. V was trimmed by 4 bases and J by 2 bases, leaving 13 bases between them. The CDR3 is CASSANWGPYNEQFF. For the CDR3, the DNA is TGCGCCAGCAGCGCCAACTGGGGGCCCTACAATGAGCAGTTCTTC.

Comments on this clone: The junction shows a germline mismatch at one end, possibly a read error. This sequence joins TRBV5-1 and TRBJ2-7; D possibly corresponds to TRBD1 (6 bases). The CDR3 sequence is 12 residues long. Germline CDR1 and CDR2: SGHRS and YFSETQ. This CDR3 reads CASSSGTSEQHF. The CDR3 nucleotides read TGCGCCAGCAGCTCCGGGACAAGCGAGCAGCACTTC.

Only one count was recorded for this clone. V gene TRBV19 combines with J gene TRBJ2-6; D possibly corresponds to TRBD1 (6 bases). Trimming shortened V by 5 bases and J by 1 base, and 9 bases separated the two germline ends. This CDR3 region has 15 residues. From germline, CDR1 is LNHDA and CDR2 SQIVND (reference sequence). The CDR3 bases are TGTGCCAGTAGTCTACAGGGATCTGGGGCCAACGTCCTGACTTTC. Protein product: CASSLQGSGANVLTF.

The J gene is TRBJ2-1, the V gene TRBV10-3; tentatively, D is TRBD2 (6 bases). The CDR3 runs 16 residues. Germline loops: CDR1 ENHRY, CDR2 SYGVKD. V lost 3 bases and J 7 bases, leaving 19 bases between the germline ends. CDR3 loop: CAISDDPGEGGNEQFF. CDR3 bases: TGTGCCATCAGTGACGATCCGGGAGAAGGTGGTAATGAGCAGTTCTTC.

The chain recombines TRBV13 with TRBJ2-5; the match to TRBD2 covers 7 bases. The germline CDR1 and CDR2 sequences are PRHDT and FYEKMQ (reference sequence). J gave up 2 bases and V 5 bases, and 11 bases lay outside the gene matches. This CDR3 spans 16 amino acids. The CDR3 region has the DNA TGTGCCAGCAGCCCGGTAAGCGGGACGACACAAGAGACCCAGTACTTC. As protein: CASSPVSGTTQETQYF.

The chain combines TRBV28 with TRBJ2-3; 10 bases line up with TRBD1. This CDR3 is 18 amino acids long. Looked up from germline, CDR1 is MDHEN and CDR2 is SYDVKM. J lost 3 bases, V lost 3 bases, and 12 bases had no gene match. In nucleotides, the CDR3 is TGTGCCAGCAGTTTTCGACGGACAGGGGGGCATTGGACAGATACGCAGTATTTT. Amino acid sequence: CASSFRRTGGHWTDTQYF.

The chain couples TRBV27 to TRBJ2-3; 7 bases map to TRBD1. Germline CDR1 MNHEY, CDR2 SMNVEV (reference sequence). The length of the CDR3 is 14 residues. With 3 bases clipped from V and 5 bases from J, the junction kept 5 bases outside the gene matches. CDR3 sequence (DNA): TGTGCCAGCAGTTTTGCAGGGGGAATAGATACGCAGTATTTT. This translates into CASSFAGGIDTQYF.

The rearrangement uses TRBV5-1 and TRBJ2-1; D may be TRBD2 (6 bases). Trimming left V 1 base short and J 10 bases short, with 12 bases between. Germline CDR1 and CDR2: SGHRS and YFSETQ. The CDR3 covers 13 residues. CDR3 in amino acids: CASSLKTSNEQFF. CDR3 sequence (DNA): TGCGCCAGCAGCTTGAAAACTAGCAACGAGCAGTTCTTC.

This clone appeared a few times. J is TRBJ2-3 and V is TRBV30; a weak D match, TRBD2 (6 bases). Trimming took off 0 bases at V and 2 bases at J, with 12 bases between the two ends. Germline CDR1 reads GTSNPN; CDR2 reads SVGIG (reference sequence). This CDR3 region has 15 residues. The CDR3 bases are TGTGCCTGGAGTGTTAAGGAGGGTCACACAGATACGCAGTATTTT. It yields the protein CAWSVKEGHTDTQYF.

This clone was seen a few times. This chain joins TRBV5-4 and TRBJ1-1, with 7 bases identical to TRBD1. J lost 3 bases, V lost 4 bases, and 6 bases had no gene match. Per the germline V gene, CDR1 is SGHNT and CDR2 is YYREEE (reference sequence). This CDR3 is 14 amino acids long. The CDR3 DNA is TGTGCCAGCAGCCCTCCAGGGGGGTACACTGAAGCTTTCTTT. Its protein product is CASSPPGGYTEAFF.

V gene TRBV28 combines with J gene TRBJ2-1; D is uncertain. Germline CDR1 is MDHEN and CDR2 is SYDVKM. V lost 6 bases, J lost 8 bases, and 11 bases lay in between. The CDR3 is 12 amino acids. The CDR3, as DNA: TGTGCCAGCAGGGTCCGGGTAGATGAGCAGTTCTTC. This translates into CASRVRVDEQFF.

V usage is TRBV28 and J usage is TRBJ1-5; 7 nucleotides agree with TRBD1. J gave up 5 bases and V 11 bases, and 6 bases lay outside the gene matches. CDR3 length: 12 residues. Germline V CDR1 and CDR2: MDHEN, SYDVKM. The CDR3 DNA sequence: TGTGCCGGAAAGGGGGCGGATCAGCCCCAGCATTTT. This gives the protein CAGKGADQPQHF.

This clone was detected a few times. The DNA of the CDR3 is TGCGCCAGCAGCTTTCAGGGGTATGGAAACACCATATATTTT. It specifies CASSFQGYGNTIYF. This rearrangement joins TRBV5-1 to TRBJ1-3; tentative D call: TRBD1 (6 bases). V dropped 2 bases and J dropped 3 bases, with 9 bases sitting between them. Looked up from germline, CDR1 is SGHRS and CDR2 is YFSETQ. This CDR3 is built from 14 residues.

This clone was seen only a few times. The CDR3 spells CSVGRGRDEQYF. CDR3 sequence (DNA): TGCAGCGTTGGTAGGGGGCGGGACGAGCAGTACTTC. The J gene is TRBJ2-7, the V gene TRBV29-1; 7 nucleotides match TRBD1. The CDR3 is 12 amino acids. After removal of 4 bases from V and 5 bases from J, the junction contained 5 bases not matched to a gene. Germline V gene data show CDR1 as SQVTM and CDR2 as ANQGSEA.

The V and J genes are TRBV30 and TRBJ2-7; D gene uncertain. The germline V and J ends were trimmed by 3 bases and 0 bases, with 6 bases remaining between them. Germline V lookup: CDR1 GTSNPN, CDR2 SVGIG (reference sequence). This CDR3 spans 12 amino acids. CDR3 sequence: CAWRESSYEQYF. The CDR3 DNA reads TGTGCCTGGAGGGAGAGCTCCTACGAGCAGTACTTC.

V usage is TRBV30 and J usage is TRBJ1-5; 8 bases are shared with TRBD1. Germline trimming cut 1 base from V and 4 bases from J; bases unmatched to any gene: 3. Germline V gene lookup returns CDR1 GTSNPN and CDR2 SVGIG (reference sequence). The CDR3 runs to 14 residues. The CDR3 loop reads CAWSGGQENQPQHF. The CDR3, as DNA: TGTGCCTGGAGTGGGGGACAGGAGAATCAGCCCCAGCATTTT.

The chain carries TRBV27 and TRBJ2-3; 7 positions match TRBD2. After removal of 4 bases from V and 1 base from J, the junction contained 8 bases not matched to a gene. Germline CDR1 is MNHEY and CDR2 is SMNVEV (reference sequence). The CDR3 has 16 residues. The CDR3 DNA reads as TGTGCCAGCAGTTCGCGCGGGAGTCAAGGCACAGATACGCAGTATTTT. Amino acid sequence: CASSSRGSQGTDTQYF.

The chain recombines TRBV6-6 with TRBJ1-4; D ambiguous. V lost 8 bases, J lost 7 bases, and 17 bases lay in between. CDR1 MNHNY and CDR2 SVGAGI come from the germline V gene (reference sequence). This CDR3 region has 14 residues. As DNA, the CDR3 is TGTGCCAGCTCCCTGGGGAGGGAGAGTGAAAAACTGTTTTTT. Translating it yields CASSLGRESEKLFF.

The chain is built from TRBV13 and TRBJ2-2; D unresolved. CDR3 size: 17 residues. The germline V gene encodes CDR1 PRHDT and CDR2 FYEKMQ (reference sequence). V lost 4 bases and J lost 5, with 20 bases in between. The CDR3 loop is CASSSLPQVPPTGELFF. The CDR3 region has the DNA TGTGCCAGCAGCTCCCTTCCGCAGGTTCCCCCGACCGGGGAGCTGTTTTTT.

The chain uses TRBV5-1 and TRBJ2-7, with 14 nucleotides matching TRBD2. The CDR3 contains 16 residues. V shed 0 bases, J shed 3 bases, and the junction held 2 bases outside the gene matches. In germline, CDR1 is SGHRS, CDR2 YFSETQ. CDR3 residues: CASSLAGTSGSYEQYF. The CDR3 DNA sequence: TGCGCCAGCAGCTTGGCCGGGACTAGCGGGAGCTACGAGCAGTACTTC.

This chain connects TRBV19 to TRBJ2-1, with TRBD2 matching over 11 bases. The V gene end was trimmed by 5 bases and the J gene end by 6 bases; junction bases not matched to a gene: 6. This CDR3 is built from 15 residues. Per the germline V gene, CDR1 is LNHDA and CDR2 is SQIVND (reference sequence). Here the CDR3 DNA reads TGTGCCAGTAGTCGAACTAGCGGGAGTGCCAATGAGCAGTTCTTC. This encodes CASSRTSGSANEQFF. Looking up the rest from reference TRBV19 and TRBJ2-1 gives the full variable domain: DGGITQSPKYLFRKEGQNVTLSCEQNLNHDAMYWYRQDPGQGLRLIYYSQIVNDFQKGDIAEGYSVSREKKESFPLTVTSAQKNPTAFYLCASSRTSGSANEQFFGPGTRLTVL.

The chain employs TRBV19 and TRBJ2-1, with 7 positions matching TRBD1. With 9 bases clipped from V and 7 bases from J, the junction kept 12 bases outside the gene matches. CDR1 and CDR2 (germline): LNHDA, SQIVND (reference sequence). The CDR3 extends over 14 amino acids. The CDR3 sequence is CASKVVGGSNEQFF. The DNA of the CDR3 is TGTGCCAGCAAGGTAGTAGGGGGCTCTAATGAGCAGTTCTTC.